This T cell receptor (beta chain) stems from a study of tumor-infiltrating lymphocytes in primary liver carcinoma. Investigators took RNA and DNA out together from roughly 21-30 mg of unsorted bulk tissue. The input was approximately 0.45 ug total RNA; TCR beta cDNA was made from it with a constant-region primer. A slightly modified ARM-PCR protocol with three nested multiplex PCR rounds produced these TCR beta libraries. In the first two PCR rounds, TRBV1-TRBV30 forward primers were paired with a C-beta reverse primer, and each round lasted 10 cycles. TCRdb called the multiplex PCR reads again in MiXCR, with one record for every CDR3 protein. The data hold some 51,000 distinct CDR3 sequences, with about 73% observed a single time. Germline CDR1 is SQVTM and CDR2 is ANQGSEA. This CDR3 has 13 amino acids. Trimming shortened V by 3 bases and J by 2 bases, and 11 bases separated the two germline ends.

Concerning this clonotype itself: A read error is likely, as this CDR3 ends without the conserved phenylalanine or tryptophan.

The TCR comes from a man in his forties or fifties with primary liver carcinoma and hepatitis B virus infection. The sequenced material came from liver tumor tissue from sampling region 3. Subset here: tumor region T3, left-lateral pole. J is TRBJ2-7 and V is TRBV29-1; TRBD1 might be the D (5 bases). In DNA, the CDR3 is TGCAGCGTTGACAGGGATGGTACCTACGAGCAGTACCTC. This gives the protein CSVDRDGTYEQYL.